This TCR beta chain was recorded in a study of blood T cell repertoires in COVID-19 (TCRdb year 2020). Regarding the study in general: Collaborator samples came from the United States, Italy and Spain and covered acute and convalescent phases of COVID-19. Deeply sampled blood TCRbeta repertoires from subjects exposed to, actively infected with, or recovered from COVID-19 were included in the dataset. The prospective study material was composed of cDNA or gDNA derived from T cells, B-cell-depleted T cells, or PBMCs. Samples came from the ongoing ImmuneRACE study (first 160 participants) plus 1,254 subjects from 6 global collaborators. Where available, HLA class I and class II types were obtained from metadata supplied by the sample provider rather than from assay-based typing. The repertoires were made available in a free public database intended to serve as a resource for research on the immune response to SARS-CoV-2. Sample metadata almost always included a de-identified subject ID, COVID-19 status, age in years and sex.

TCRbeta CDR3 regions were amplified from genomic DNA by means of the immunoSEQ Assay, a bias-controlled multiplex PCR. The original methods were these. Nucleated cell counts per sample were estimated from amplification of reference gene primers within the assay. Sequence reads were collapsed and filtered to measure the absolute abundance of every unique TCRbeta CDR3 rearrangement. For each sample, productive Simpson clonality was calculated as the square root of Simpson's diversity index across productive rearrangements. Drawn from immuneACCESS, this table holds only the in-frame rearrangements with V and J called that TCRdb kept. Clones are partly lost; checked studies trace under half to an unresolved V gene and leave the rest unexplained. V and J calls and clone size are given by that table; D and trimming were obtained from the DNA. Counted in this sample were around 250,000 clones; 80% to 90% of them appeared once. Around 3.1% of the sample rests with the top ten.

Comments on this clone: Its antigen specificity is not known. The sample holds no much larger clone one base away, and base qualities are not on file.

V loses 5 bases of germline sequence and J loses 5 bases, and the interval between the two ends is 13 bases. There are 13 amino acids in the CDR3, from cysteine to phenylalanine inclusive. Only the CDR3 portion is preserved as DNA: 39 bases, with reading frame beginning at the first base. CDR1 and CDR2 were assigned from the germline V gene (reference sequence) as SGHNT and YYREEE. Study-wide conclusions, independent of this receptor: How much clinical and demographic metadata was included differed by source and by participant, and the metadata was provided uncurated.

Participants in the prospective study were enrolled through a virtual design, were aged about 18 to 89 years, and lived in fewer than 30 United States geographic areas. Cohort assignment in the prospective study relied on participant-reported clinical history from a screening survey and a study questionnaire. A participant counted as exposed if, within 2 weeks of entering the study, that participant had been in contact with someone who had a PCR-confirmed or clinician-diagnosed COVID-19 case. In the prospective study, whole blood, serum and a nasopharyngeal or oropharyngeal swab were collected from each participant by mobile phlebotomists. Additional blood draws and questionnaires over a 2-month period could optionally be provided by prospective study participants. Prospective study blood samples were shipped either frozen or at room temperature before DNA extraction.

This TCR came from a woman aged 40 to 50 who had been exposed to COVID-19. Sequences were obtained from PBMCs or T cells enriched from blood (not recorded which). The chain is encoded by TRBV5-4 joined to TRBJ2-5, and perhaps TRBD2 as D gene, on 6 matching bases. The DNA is TGTGCCAGCAGACTGGACTATCTCGAGACCCAGTACTTC. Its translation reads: CASRLDYLETQYF.